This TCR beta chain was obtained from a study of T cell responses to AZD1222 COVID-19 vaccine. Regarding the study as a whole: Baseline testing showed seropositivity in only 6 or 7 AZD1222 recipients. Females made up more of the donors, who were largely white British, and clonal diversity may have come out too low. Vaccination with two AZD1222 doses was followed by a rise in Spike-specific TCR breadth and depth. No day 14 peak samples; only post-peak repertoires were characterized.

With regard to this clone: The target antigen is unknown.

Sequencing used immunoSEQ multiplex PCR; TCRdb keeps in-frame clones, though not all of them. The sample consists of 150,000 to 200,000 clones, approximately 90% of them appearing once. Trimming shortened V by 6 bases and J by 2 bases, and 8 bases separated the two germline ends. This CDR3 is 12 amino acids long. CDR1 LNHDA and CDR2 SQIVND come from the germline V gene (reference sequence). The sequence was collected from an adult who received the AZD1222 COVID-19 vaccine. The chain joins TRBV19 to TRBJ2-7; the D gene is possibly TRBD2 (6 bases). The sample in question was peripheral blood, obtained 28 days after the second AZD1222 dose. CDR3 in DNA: TGTGCCAGTAGGGGGGGAGCCTACGAGCAGTACTTC. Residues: CASRGGAYEQYF.